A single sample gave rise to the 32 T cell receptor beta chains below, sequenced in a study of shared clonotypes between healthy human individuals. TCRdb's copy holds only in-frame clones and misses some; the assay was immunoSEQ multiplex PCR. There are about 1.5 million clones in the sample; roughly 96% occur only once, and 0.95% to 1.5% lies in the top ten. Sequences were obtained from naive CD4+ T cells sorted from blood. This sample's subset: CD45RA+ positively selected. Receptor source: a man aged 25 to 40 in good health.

CDR3 sequence reads: CADASGSTDTQYF. The CDR3 DNA is TGTGCAGATGCTAGCGGGAGCACAGATACGCAGTATTTT. The chain employs TRBV2 and TRBJ2-3; 8 bases are shared with TRBD2. Germline CDR1 SNHLY, CDR2 FYNNEI. The CDR3 covers 13 residues.

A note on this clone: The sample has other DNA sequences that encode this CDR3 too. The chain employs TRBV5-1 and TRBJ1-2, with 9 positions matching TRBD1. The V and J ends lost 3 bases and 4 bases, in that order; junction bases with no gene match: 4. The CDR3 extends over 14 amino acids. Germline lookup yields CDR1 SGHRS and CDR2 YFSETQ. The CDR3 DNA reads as TGCGCCAGCAGCTCGGGGACAGGGCCCTATGGCTACACCTTC. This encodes CASSSGTGPYGYTF. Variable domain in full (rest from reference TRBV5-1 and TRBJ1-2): KAGVTQTPRYLIKTRGQQVTLSCSPISGHRSVSWYQQTPGQGLQFLFEYFSETQRNKGNFPGRFSGRQFSNSRSEMNVSTLELGDSALYLCASSSGTGPYGYTFGSGTRLTVV.

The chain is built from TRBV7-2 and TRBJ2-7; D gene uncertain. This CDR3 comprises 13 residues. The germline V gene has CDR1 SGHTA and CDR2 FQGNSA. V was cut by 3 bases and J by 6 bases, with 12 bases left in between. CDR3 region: CASSFPYSGEQYF. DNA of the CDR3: TGTGCCAGCAGCTTCCCTTATTCGGGCGAGCAGTACTTC.

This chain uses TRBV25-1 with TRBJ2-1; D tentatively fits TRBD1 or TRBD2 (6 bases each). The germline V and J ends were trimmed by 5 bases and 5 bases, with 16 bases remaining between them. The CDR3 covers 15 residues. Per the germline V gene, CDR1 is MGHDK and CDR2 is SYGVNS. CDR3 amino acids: CASSPFGGVHNEQFF. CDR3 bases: TGTGCCAGCAGTCCTTTCGGGGGCGTCCACAATGAGCAGTTCTTC.

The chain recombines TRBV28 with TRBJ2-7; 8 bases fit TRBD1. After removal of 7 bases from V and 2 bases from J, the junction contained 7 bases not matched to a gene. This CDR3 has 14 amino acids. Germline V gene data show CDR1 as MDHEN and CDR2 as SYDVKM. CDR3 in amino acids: CASTTGTGAYEQYF. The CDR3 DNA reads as TGTGCCAGCACCACCGGGACAGGCGCCTACGAGCAGTACTTC. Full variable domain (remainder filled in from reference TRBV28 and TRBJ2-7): DVKVTQSSRYLVKRTGEKVFLECVQDMDHENMFWYRQDPGLGLRLIYFSYDVKMKEKGDIPEGYSVSREKKERFSLILESASTNQTSMYLCASTTGTGAYEQYFGPGTRLTVT.

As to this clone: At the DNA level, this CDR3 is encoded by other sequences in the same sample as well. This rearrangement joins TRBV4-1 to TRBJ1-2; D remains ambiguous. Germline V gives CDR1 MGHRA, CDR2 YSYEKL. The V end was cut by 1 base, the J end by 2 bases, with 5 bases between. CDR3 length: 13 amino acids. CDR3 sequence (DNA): TGCGCCAGCAGCCAAGCACGGAACTATGGCTACACCTTC. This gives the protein CASSQARNYGYTF.

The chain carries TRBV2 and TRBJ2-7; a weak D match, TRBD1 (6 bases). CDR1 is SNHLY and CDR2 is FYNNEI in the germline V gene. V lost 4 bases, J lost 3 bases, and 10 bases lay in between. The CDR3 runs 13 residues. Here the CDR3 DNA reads TGTGCCAGCAGTGCTGTAGGGGGCTACGAGCAGTACTTC. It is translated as CASSAVGGYEQYF.

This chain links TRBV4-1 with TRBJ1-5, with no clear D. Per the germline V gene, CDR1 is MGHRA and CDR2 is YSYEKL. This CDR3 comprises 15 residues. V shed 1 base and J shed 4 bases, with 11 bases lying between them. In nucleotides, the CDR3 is TGCGCCAGCAGCCAAGTCCCACATACTAATCAGCCCCAGCATTTT. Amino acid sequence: CASSQVPHTNQPQHF.

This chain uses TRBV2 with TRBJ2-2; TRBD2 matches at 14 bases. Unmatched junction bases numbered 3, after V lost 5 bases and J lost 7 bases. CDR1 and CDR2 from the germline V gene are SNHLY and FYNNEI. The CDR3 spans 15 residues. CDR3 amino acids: CASSPGLAGVGELFF. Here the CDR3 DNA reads TGTGCCAGCAGTCCGGGACTAGCGGGAGTCGGGGAGCTGTTTTTT.

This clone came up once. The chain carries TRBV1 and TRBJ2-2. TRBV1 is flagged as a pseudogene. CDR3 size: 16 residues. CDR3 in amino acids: CTSSQVCQPNTGELFF. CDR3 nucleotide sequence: TGCACCAGCAGCCAAGTATGCCAGCCTAACACCGGGGAGCTGTTTTTT.

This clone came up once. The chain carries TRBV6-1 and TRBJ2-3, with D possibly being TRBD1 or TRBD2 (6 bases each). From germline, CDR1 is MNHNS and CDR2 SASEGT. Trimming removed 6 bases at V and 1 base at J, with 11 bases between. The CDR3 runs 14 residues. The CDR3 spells CASRVRGGTDTQYF. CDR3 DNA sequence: TGTGCCAGCAGAGTTAGGGGGGGCACAGATACGCAGTATTTT.

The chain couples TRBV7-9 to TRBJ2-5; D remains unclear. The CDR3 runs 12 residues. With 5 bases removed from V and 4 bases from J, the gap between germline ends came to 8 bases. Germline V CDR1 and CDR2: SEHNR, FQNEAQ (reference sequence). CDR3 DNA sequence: TGTGCCAGCAGCCCGACGGCAGAGACCCAGTACTTC. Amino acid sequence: CASSPTAETQYF.

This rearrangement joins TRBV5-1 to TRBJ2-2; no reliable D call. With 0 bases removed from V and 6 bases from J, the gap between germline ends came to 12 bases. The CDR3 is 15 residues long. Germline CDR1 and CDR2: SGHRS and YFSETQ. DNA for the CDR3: TGCGCCAGCAGCTTGGGTGCAGCCTCTCCCGGGGAGCTGTTTTTT. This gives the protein CASSLGAASPGELFF. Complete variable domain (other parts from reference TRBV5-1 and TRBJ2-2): KAGVTQTPRYLIKTRGQQVTLSCSPISGHRSVSWYQQTPGQGLQFLFEYFSETQRNKGNFPGRFSGRQFSNSRSEMNVSTLELGDSALYLCASSLGAASPGELFFGEGSRLTVL.

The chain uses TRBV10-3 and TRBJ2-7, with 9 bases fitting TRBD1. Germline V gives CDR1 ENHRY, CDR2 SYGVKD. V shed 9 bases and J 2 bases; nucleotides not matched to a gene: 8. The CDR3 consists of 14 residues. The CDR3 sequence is CAISRDREAYEQYF. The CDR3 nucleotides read TGTGCCATTAGCCGGGACAGGGAAGCCTACGAGCAGTACTTC.

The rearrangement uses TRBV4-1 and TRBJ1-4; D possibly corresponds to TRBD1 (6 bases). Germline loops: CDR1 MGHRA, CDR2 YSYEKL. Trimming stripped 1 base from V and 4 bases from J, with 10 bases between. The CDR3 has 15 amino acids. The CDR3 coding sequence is TGCGCCAGCAGCCAAGCGGGGGCGCGTAATGAAAAACTGTTTTTT. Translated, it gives CASSQAGARNEKLFF.

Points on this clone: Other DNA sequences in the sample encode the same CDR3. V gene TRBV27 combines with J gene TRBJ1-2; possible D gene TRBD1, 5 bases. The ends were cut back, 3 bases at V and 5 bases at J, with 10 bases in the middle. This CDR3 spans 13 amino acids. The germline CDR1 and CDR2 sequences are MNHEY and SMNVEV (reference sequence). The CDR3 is CASSLGGSYGYTF. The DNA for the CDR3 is TGTGCCAGCAGTTTGGGGGGATCGTATGGCTACACCTTC.

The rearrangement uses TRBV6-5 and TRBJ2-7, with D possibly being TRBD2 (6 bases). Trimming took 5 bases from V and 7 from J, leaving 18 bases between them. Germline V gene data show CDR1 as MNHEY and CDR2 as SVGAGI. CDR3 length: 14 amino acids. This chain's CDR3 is CASSAGTVVREQYF. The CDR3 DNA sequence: TGTGCCAGCAGTGCGGGGACCGTTGTACGGGAGCAGTACTTC.

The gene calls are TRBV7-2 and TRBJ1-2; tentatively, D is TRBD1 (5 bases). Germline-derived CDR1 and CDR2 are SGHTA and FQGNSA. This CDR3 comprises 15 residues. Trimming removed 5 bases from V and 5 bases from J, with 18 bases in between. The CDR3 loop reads CASSRPGRVDYGYTF. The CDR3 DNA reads TGTGCCAGCAGCCGACCCGGCAGGGTGGATTATGGCTACACCTTC.

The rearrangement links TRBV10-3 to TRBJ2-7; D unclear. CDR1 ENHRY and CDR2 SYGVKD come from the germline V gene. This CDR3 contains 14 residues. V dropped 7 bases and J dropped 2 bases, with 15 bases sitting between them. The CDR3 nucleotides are TGTGCCATCACTAGGACCCCCTCAGCCTACGAGCAGTACTTC. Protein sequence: CAITRTPSAYEQYF.

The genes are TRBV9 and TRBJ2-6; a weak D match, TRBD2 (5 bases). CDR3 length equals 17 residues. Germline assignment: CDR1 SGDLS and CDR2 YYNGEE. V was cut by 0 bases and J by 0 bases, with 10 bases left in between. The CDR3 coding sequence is TGTGCCAGCAGCGTAGATCCGGGGATCTCTGGGGCCAACGTCCTGACTTTC. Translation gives CASSVDPGISGANVLTF.

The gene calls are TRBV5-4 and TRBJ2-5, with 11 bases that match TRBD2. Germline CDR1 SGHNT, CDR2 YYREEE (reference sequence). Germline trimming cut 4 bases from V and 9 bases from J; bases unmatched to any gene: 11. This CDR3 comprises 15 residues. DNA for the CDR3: TGTGCCAGCAGCAAGGGGACTAGCGGACAGCTTGCCCAGTACTTC. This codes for CASSKGTSGQLAQYF.

The CDR3 is CASSLGPTGAEAYEQYF. The CDR3 DNA reads as TGCGCCAGCAGCTTGGGTCCAACGGGGGCGGAAGCCTACGAGCAGTACTTC. The chain carries TRBV5-1 and TRBJ2-7; the D gene could be TRBD1 or TRBD2 (6 bases each). The V end was cut by 0 bases, the J end by 2 bases, with 18 bases between. Germline V gives CDR1 SGHRS, CDR2 YFSETQ. CDR3 size: 17 residues.

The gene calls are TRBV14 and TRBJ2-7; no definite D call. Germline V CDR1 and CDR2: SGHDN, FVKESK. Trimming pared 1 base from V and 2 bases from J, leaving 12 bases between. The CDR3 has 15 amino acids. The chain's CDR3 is CASSQAVGLTYEQYF. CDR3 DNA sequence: TGTGCCAGCAGCCAAGCAGTTGGGCTGACCTACGAGCAGTACTTC.

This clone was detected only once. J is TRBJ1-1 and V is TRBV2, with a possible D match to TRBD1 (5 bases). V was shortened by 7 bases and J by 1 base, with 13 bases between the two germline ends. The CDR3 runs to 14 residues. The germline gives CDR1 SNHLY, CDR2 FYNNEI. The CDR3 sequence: CASNDDSQNTEAFF. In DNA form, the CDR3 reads TGTGCCAGCAATGATGACAGCCAGAACACTGAAGCTTTCTTT.

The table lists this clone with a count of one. CDR3: CASLLVVAGTGANVLTF. Written as DNA, the CDR3 is TGTGCCAGTTTGTTGGTAGTAGCGGGAACTGGGGCCAACGTCCTGACTTTC. This rearrangement joins TRBV19 to TRBJ2-6; 8 bases agree with TRBD2. The CDR3 is made up of 17 amino acids. With V trimmed by 8 bases and J by 2 bases, 11 bases remained unmatched. Germline values: CDR1 LNHDA, CDR2 SQIVND (reference sequence).

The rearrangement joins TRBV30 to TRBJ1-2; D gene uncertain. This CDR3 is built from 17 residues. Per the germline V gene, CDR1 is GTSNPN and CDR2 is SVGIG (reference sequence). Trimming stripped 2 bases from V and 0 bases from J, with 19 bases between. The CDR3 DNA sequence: TGTGCCTGGAGTTTTCAACTGATCATAGCGGCTAACTATGGCTACACCTTC. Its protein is CAWSFQLIIAANYGYTF.

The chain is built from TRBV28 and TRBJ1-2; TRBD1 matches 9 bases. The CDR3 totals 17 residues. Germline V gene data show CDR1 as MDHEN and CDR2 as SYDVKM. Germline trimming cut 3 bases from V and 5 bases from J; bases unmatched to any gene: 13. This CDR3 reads CASSFRGQGKPQYGYTF. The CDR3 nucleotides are TGTGCCAGCAGTTTTAGGGGACAGGGCAAACCCCAGTATGGCTACACCTTC.

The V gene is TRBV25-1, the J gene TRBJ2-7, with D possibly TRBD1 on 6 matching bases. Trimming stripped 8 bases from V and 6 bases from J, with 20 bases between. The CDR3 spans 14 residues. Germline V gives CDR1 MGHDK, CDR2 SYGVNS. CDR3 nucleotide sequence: TGTGCCAGCTCAATCCAGGGGAACCTTGCCGAGCAGTACTTC. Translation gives CASSIQGNLAEQYF.

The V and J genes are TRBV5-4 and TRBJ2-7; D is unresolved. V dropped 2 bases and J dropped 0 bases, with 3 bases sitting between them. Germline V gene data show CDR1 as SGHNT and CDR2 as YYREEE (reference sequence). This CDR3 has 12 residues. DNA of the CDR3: TGTGCCAGCAGCTTCAGCTCCTACGAGCAGTACTTC. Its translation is CASSFSSYEQYF.

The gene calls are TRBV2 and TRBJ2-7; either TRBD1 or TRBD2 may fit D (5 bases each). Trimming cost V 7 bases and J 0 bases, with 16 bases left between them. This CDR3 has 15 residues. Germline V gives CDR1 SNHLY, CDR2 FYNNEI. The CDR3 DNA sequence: TGTGCCAGCACTCGGGTTAGGGGAGCCTCCTACGAGCAGTACTTC. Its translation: CASTRVRGASYEQYF.

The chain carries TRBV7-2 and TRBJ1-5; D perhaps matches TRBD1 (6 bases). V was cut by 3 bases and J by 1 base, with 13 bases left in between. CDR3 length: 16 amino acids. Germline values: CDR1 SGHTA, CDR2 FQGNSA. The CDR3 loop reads CASSFGGAGSNQPQHF. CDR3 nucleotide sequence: TGTGCCAGCAGCTTCGGGGGCGCGGGGAGCAATCAGCCCCAGCATTTT.

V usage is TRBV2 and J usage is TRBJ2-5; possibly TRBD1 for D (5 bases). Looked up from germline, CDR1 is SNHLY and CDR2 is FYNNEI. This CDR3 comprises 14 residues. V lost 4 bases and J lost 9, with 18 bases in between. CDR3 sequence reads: CASSGEGSIGAQYF. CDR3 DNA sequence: TGTGCCAGCAGTGGGGAAGGTAGCATAGGGGCCCAGTACTTC.